Presented here are 15 T cell receptor beta chains from one specimen sequenced in a study of T cell responses to AZD1222 COVID-19 vaccine. Clones were read by immunoSEQ multiplex PCR, and TCRdb kept only the in-frame ones, dropping some. The sample gives under 150,000 clones, 80% to 90% of which show up once; roughly 2.3% is in the top ten. The source was peripheral blood, collected on day 0 of AZD1222 vaccination. The source is an adult in good health.

The CDR3 spells CASSRPGTGNYGYTF. CDR3 nucleotide sequence: TGTGCCAGCAGCCGTCCCGGGACAGGGAACTATGGCTACACCTTC. The chain has TRBV11-1 and TRBJ1-2; 9 bases align to TRBD1. This CDR3 spans 15 amino acids. The V segment lost 5 bases and the J segment 2 bases; nucleotides outside the gene matches: 6. The germline V gene has CDR1 SGHAT and CDR2 FQDESV (reference sequence). The full variable domain, rest sourced from reference TRBV11-1 and TRBJ1-2, is EAEVAQSPRYKITEKSQAVAFWCDPISGHATLYWYRQILGQGPELLVQFQDESVVDDSQLPKDRFSAERLKGVDSTLKIQPAELGDSAMYLCASSRPGTGNYGYTFGSGTRLTVV.

CDR3 loop: CASSLRQGGEQYF. CDR3 nucleotides: TGTGCCAGCAGCTTACGACAGGGTGGCGAGCAGTACTTC. This chain joins TRBV7-8 and TRBJ2-7; 7 bases align to TRBD1. The CDR3 is made up of 13 amino acids. Germline loops: CDR1 SGHVS, CDR2 FQNEAQ. The junction had 4 bases not matched to a gene; V was cut back by 2 bases and J by 6 bases.

The chain combines TRBV18 with TRBJ2-2; 8 positions agree with TRBD1. CDR3 length: 15 residues. Unmatched junction bases numbered 6, after V lost 5 bases and J lost 4 bases. CDR1 and CDR2 (germline): KGHSH, LQKENI. CDR3 loop: CASSLTGEATGELFF. CDR3 in DNA: TGTGCCAGCTCATTGACAGGGGAGGCCACCGGGGAGCTGTTTTTT.

J is TRBJ2-2 and V is TRBV28; D call uncertain. CDR3 length: 11 amino acids. The V and J ends lost 5 bases and 6 bases respectively, with 4 bases between them. The germline V gene has CDR1 MDHEN and CDR2 SYDVKM. The CDR3 DNA reads TGTGCCAGCAGTGAGGCCGGGGAGCTGTTTTTT. Encoded protein: CASSEAGELFF.

This clone was picked up one time. The rearrangement links TRBV24-1 to TRBJ2-2, with D perhaps matching TRBD1 (6 bases). Trimming took 8 bases from V and 5 from J, leaving 8 bases between them. Per the germline V gene, CDR1 is KGHDR and CDR2 is SFDVKD. The CDR3 is made up of 12 amino acids. CDR3 bases: TGTGCCACCACCAGGGGTACCGGGGAGCTGTTTTTT. Translated, it gives CATTRGTGELFF.

This chain joins TRBV5-1 and TRBJ1-2; possible D gene TRBD1, 5 bases. The CDR3 extends over 13 amino acids. With 4 bases removed from V and 2 bases from J, the gap between germline ends came to 9 bases. In germline, CDR1 is SGHRS, CDR2 YFSETQ. CDR3 nucleotides: TGCGCCAGCAGCCTGGGACGGAACTATGGCTACACCTTC. This sequence encodes CASSLGRNYGYTF. Full variable domain (outside the CDR3, taken from reference TRBV5-1 and TRBJ1-2): KAGVTQTPRYLIKTRGQQVTLSCSPISGHRSVSWYQQTPGQGLQFLFEYFSETQRNKGNFPGRFSGRQFSNSRSEMNVSTLELGDSALYLCASSLGRNYGYTFGSGTRLTVV.

J is TRBJ2-7 and V is TRBV7-8; the D gene is possibly TRBD1 (6 bases). V was cut by 1 base and J by 3 bases, with 16 bases left in between. Germline CDR1 and CDR2: SGHVS and FQNEAQ. CDR3 length equals 16 residues. The CDR3 here is CASSLGGGQLGYEQYF. DNA of the CDR3: TGTGCCAGCAGCTTAGGTGGTGGACAGCTAGGCTACGAGCAGTACTTC.

J is TRBJ2-3 and V is TRBV28, with TRBD2 identical over 9 bases. The CDR3 has 15 amino acids. The V gene end was trimmed by 2 bases and the J gene end by 7 bases; junction bases not matched to a gene: 7. Germline CDR1 reads MDHEN; CDR2 reads SYDVKM. CDR3 in DNA: TGTGCCAGCAGTTTAGCGGGAGGGCCTCGGAATACGCAGTATTTT. It translates to CASSLAGGPRNTQYF.

This clone was seen a single time. One junction end disagrees with the germline gene, perhaps due to a read error. V and J are TRBV7-7 and TRBJ2-2; 7 bases match TRBD1. The CDR3 length is 17 residues. Germline V CDR1 and CDR2: SSHAT, FNYEAQ (reference sequence). The CDR3 spells CASSPRVGDRNTGELFF. The CDR3 bases are TGTGCTAGCAGCCCCCGTGTCGGGGACAGGAACACCGGGGAGCTGTTTTTT.

The V and J genes are TRBV5-1 and TRBJ2-1; TRBD2 aligns across 10 bases. The germline V gene has CDR1 SGHRS and CDR2 YFSETQ. This CDR3 contains 14 residues. Unmatched junction bases numbered 3, after V lost 4 bases and J lost 5 bases. The CDR3, as DNA: TGCGCCAGCAGCCTTGGACTAGCGGACAATGAGCAGTTCTTC. It encodes CASSLGLADNEQFF.

The chain combines TRBV3-1 (or the pseudogene TRBV3-2) with TRBJ2-3; D not resolved. The germline V gene has CDR1 LGHDT and CDR2 YNNKEL (reference sequence). V lost 1 base, J lost 6 bases, and 8 bases lay in between. The CDR3 length is 13 residues. The CDR3 loop is CASSQVGDDTQYF. The CDR3 DNA reads as TGTGCCAGCAGCCAAGTCGGTGACGATACGCAGTATTTT.

The rearrangement uses TRBV28 and TRBJ2-7; D remains ambiguous. The germline gives CDR1 MDHEN, CDR2 SYDVKM. The germline V and J ends were trimmed by 5 bases and 7 bases, with 12 bases remaining between them. The CDR3 contains 12 residues. CDR3 DNA sequence: TGTGCCAGCAGTATGCCCTCCTGGGAGCAGTACTTC. This encodes CASSMPSWEQYF.

V gene TRBV7-3 combines with J gene TRBJ2-2; TRBD2 matches 10 bases. This CDR3 comprises 15 residues. From germline, CDR1 is SGHTA and CDR2 FQGTGA. Germline trimming cut 4 bases from V and 1 base from J; bases unmatched to any gene: 0. CDR3 amino acids: CASSSSGRNTGELFF. The CDR3, as DNA: TGTGCCAGCAGCTCTAGCGGGAGGAACACCGGGGAGCTGTTTTTT.

Here the CDR3 DNA reads TGTGCCAGCAGTGATCCCGGGACTAGCGGGAGGGCCTCCTACAATGAGCAGTTCTTC. This sequence encodes CASSDPGTSGRASYNEQFF. The chain uses TRBV6-1 and TRBJ2-1, with TRBD2 matching over 16 bases. V dropped 3 bases and J dropped 0; count of bases not matched to a gene: 5. This CDR3 has 19 amino acids. Germline lookup yields CDR1 MNHNS and CDR2 SASEGT.

The rearrangement links TRBV7-6 to TRBJ2-1; D gene uncertain. CDR3 length: 12 amino acids. V was pared by 0 bases and J by 9 bases, with 6 bases between. The germline gives CDR1 SGHVS, CDR2 FNYEAQ. The CDR3 DNA reads as TGTGCCAGCAGCTTAGCGCTGGGTGAGCAGTTCTTC. It yields the protein CASSLALGEQFF.